The T cell receptor beta chain under discussion was sequenced for a study of T-cell memory formation after mild COVID-19. On the study more broadly: Largely donor-specific TCR clusters were found.

Losses at the gene ends were 1 base for V and 0 bases for J; bases not matched to a gene: 2. The germline gives CDR1 SGHKS, CDR2 YYEKEE (reference sequence). There are 17 residues in the CDR3. One entry per CDR3 protein results from TCRdb running MiXCR on the 5' RACE reads. The top ten hold roughly 9.7% of the sample, which has around 450,000 distinct CDR3 sequences, 20% to 25% seen once. This receptor was identified in an adult woman who had mild COVID-19 (a few samples of this study predate the infection). Cell type and time point are not known. The rearrangement joins TRBV5-5 to TRBJ1-6; 9 bases match TRBD1. Sample: PBMCs or a T cell subset sorted from them (not recorded which). The CDR3 loop reads CASSLKTGGSYNSPLHF. CDR3 DNA: TGTGCCAGCAGCTTGAAGACAGGGGGCTCCTATAATTCACCCCTCCACTTT.